This T cell receptor beta chain was sequenced in a study of cytomegalovirus exposure and HLA in healthy donors. With 60 Vbeta and 13 Jbeta primers, the PCR was carried out. Profiled with immunoSEQ multiplex PCR; TCRdb holds only in-frame clones, not every one. The sample records more than 90,000 clones, 60% to 80% being singletons. The clonotype was recovered from a man aged 45-65 years in good health and CMV-seropositive. The sequencing sample was made of PBMCs.

CDR3 coding DNA: TGTGCCAGTACCCTGCGCGGGGGGGACAATGAGCAGTTCTTC. Translating it yields CASTLRGGDNEQFF. The chain recombines TRBV19 with TRBJ2-1; 9 nucleotides line up with TRBD2. The CDR3 is made up of 14 amino acids. Trimming removed 7 bases from V and 5 bases from J; junction bases left unmatched: 6. CDR1 and CDR2 from the germline V gene are LNHDA and SQIVND (reference sequence).